This T cell receptor (beta chain) originates from a study of blood T cell repertoires in COVID-19. J gave up 2 bases and V 4 bases, and 1 base lay outside the gene matches. The CDR3 is 13 residues long. Germline V gene sequence: CDR1 SGHDN, CDR2 FVKESK. The data were produced by immunoSEQ multiplex PCR, yet TCRdb's version contains in-frame clones alone and is incomplete. The sample lists more than 35,000 clones; about 80% were seen once. This chain joins TRBV14 and TRBJ1-2, with TRBD1 matching over 7 bases. This TCR was sampled from a woman older than 75 with acute or convalescent COVID-19. Sequenced sample: peripheral blood. The CDR3 DNA follows: TGTGCCAGCAGCCCGGGACAGAACTATGGCTACACCTTC. As protein: CASSPGQNYGYTF.